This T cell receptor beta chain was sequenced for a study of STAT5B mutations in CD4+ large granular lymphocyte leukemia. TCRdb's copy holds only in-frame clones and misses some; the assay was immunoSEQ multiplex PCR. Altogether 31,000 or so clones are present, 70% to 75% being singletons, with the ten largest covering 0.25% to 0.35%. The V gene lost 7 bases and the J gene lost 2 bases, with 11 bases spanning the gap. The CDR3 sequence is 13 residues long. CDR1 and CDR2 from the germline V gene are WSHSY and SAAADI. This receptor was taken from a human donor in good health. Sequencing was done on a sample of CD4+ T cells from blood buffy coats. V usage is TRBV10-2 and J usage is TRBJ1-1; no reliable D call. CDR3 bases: TGCGCCAGCATAATGGTTGCCAACACTGAAGCTTTCTTT. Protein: CASIMVANTEAFF.